This T cell receptor beta chain was captured by sequencing in a study of blood T cell repertoires in COVID-19. Study-wide context: Sources were T cells, B-cell-depleted T cells, or PBMCs; the material itself was cDNA or gDNA.

CDR1 and CDR2 (germline): MDHEN, SYDVKM. There are 18 residues in the CDR3. The trim removed 5 bases at V and 1 base at J, leaving 14 bases unmatched. The table came from immunoSEQ multiplex PCR; TCRdb's copy has only in-frame clones and leaves some out. The data contain roughly 47,000 clones, 89% of them singletons. Sequencing was done on a sample of peripheral blood. This chain links TRBV28 with TRBJ1-2; 9 nucleotides line up with TRBD1. The TCR originated in a man aged 65 to 79 with active COVID-19. CDR3 region: CASSAISGTGIVNYGYTF. The CDR3 coding sequence is TGTGCCAGCAGTGCAATCTCCGGGACAGGGATTGTTAACTATGGCTACACCTTC.